This TCR beta chain stems from a study of T cell responses to AZD1222 COVID-19 vaccine. Study background: Second doses that came at about 4 or about 12 weeks were put together.

Regarding the study as a whole: The sample set comprised mostly white British donors with more females, and clonal diversity was possibly underestimated.

The data were produced by immunoSEQ multiplex PCR, yet TCRdb's version contains in-frame clones alone and is incomplete. The sample holds 100,000 or so clones, 85% to 90% seen once. Germline V CDR1 and CDR2: SGHTA, FQGNSA. V lost 3 bases, J lost 4 bases, and 10 bases lay in between. This CDR3 comprises 13 residues. Regarding this clone: The antigen is undetermined.

The receptor was isolated from an adult in good health. Material: peripheral blood, obtained on day 0 of AZD1222 vaccination. J is TRBJ2-7 and V is TRBV7-2; maybe TRBD1 (6 bases). The CDR3 spells CASSFGQRYEQYF. CDR3 nucleotides: TGTGCCAGCAGCTTTGGACAGAGGTACGAGCAGTACTTC.